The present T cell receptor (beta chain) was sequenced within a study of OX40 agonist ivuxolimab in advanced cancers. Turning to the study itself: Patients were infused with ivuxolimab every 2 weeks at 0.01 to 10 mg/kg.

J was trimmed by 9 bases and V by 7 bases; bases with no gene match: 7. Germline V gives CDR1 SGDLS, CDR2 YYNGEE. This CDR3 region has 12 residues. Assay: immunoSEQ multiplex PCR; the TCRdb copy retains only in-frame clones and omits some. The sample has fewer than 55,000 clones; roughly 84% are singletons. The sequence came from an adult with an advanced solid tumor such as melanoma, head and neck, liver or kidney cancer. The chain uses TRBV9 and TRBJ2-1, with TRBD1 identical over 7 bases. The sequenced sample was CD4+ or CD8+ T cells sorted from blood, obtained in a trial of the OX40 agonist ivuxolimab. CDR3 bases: TGTGCCAGCGACAAGGGGGCCGGTGAGCAGTTCTTC. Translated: CASDKGAGEQFF.